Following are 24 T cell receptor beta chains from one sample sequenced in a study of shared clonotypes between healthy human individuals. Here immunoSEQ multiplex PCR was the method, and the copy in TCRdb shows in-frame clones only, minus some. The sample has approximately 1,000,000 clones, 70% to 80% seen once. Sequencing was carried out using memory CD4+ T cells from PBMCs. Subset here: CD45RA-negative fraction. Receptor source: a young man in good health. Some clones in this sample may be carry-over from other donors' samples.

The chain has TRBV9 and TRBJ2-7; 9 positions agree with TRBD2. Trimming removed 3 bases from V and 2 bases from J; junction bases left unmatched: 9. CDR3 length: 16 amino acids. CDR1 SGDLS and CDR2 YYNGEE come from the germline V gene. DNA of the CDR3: TGTGCCAGCAGCGCCTTAGCGGGAGTTGACCCCTACGAGCAGTACTTC. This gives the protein CASSALAGVDPYEQYF.

The CDR3 here is CASSQLQRGRADEQFF. DNA of the CDR3: TGTGCCAGCAGCCAACTACAACGCGGGAGAGCCGATGAGCAGTTCTTC. The rearrangement joins TRBV14 to TRBJ2-1; 7 bases line up with TRBD2. CDR3 length: 16 amino acids. In germline, CDR1 is SGHDN, CDR2 FVKESK. V lost 2 bases, J lost 8 bases, and 12 bases stayed unmatched. The whole variable domain, filled in from reference TRBV14 and TRBJ2-1, reads EAGVTQFPSHSVIEKGQTVTLRCDPISGHDNLYWYRRVMGKEIKFLLHFVKESKQDESGMPNNRFLAERTGGTYSTLKVQPAELEDSGVYFCASSQLQRGRADEQFFGPGTRLTVL.

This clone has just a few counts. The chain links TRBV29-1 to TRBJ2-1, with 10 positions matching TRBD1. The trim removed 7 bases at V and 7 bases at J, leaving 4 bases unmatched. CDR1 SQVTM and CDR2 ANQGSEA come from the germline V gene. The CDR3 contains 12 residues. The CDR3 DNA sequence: TGCAGCGAACAGGGACAGGGGAATGAGCAGTTCTTC. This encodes CSEQGQGNEQFF.

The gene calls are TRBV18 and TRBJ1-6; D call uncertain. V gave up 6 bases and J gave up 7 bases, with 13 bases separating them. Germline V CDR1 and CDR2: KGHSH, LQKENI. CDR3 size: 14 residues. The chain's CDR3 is CASSSGAPNSPLHF. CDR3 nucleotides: TGTGCCAGCTCCTCGGGAGCTCCAAATTCACCCCTCCACTTT.

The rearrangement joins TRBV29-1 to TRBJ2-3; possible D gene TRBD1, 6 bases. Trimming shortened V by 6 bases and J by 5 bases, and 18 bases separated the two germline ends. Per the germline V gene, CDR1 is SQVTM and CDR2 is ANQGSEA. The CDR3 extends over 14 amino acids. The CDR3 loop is CSVAHRDKEDTQYF. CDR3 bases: TGCAGCGTCGCCCACAGGGACAAGGAAGATACGCAGTATTTT.

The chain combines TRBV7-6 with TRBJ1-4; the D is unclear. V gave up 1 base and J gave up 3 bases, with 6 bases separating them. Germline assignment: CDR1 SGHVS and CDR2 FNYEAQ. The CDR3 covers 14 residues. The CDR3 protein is CASSLGSANEKLFF. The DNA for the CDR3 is TGTGCCAGCAGCTTAGGCTCAGCTAATGAAAAACTGTTTTTT.

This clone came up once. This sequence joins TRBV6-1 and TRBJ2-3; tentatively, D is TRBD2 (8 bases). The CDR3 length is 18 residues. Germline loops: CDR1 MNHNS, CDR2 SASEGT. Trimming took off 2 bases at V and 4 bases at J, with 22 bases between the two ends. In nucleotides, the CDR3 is TGTGCCAGCAGTGAAAGACAGGGAGAGGGACTAGGGGCAGATACGCAGTATTTT. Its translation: CASSERQGEGLGADTQYF.

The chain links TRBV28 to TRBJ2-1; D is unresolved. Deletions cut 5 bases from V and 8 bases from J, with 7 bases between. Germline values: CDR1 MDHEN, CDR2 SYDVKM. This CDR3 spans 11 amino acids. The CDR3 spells CASSPQDEQFF. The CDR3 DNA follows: TGTGCCAGCAGTCCTCAGGATGAGCAGTTCTTC.

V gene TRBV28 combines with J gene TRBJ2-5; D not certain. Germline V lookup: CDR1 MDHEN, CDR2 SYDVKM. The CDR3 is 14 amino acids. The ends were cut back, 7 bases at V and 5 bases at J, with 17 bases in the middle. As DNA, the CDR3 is TGTGCCAGCACCTCCATGCCTCCGACGGAGACCCAGTACTTC. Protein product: CASTSMPPTETQYF.

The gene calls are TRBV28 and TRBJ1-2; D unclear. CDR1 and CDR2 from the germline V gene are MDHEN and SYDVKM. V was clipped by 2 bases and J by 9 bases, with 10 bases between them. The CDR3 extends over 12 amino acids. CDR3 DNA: TGTGCCAGCAGTTTAGGAAAGGGCAGCTACACCTTC. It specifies CASSLGKGSYTF.

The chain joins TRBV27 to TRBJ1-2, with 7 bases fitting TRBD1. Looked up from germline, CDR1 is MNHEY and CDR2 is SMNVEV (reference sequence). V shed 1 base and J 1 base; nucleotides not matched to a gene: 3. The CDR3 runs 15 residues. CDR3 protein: CASSLWGTDNYGYTF. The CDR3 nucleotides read TGTGCCAGCAGTTTATGGGGGACAGATAACTATGGCTACACCTTC.

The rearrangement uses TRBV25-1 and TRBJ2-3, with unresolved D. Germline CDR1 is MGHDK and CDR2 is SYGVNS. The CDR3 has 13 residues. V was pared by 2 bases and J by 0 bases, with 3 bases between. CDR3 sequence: CASSEVSTDTQYF. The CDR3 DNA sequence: TGTGCCAGCAGTGAAGTTAGCACAGATACGCAGTATTTT.

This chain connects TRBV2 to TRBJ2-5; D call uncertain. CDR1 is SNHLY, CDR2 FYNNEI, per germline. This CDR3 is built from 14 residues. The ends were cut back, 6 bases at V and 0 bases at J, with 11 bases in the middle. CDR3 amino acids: CASRPDEHQETQYF. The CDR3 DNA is TGTGCCAGCAGACCCGACGAACACCAAGAGACCCAGTACTTC.

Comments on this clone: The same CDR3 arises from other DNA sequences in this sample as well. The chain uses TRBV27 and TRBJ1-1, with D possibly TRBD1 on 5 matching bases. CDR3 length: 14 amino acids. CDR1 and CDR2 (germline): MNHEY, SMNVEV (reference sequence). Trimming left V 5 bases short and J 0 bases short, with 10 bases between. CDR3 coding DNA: TGTGCCAGCAGTCTGGGACTGTTGAACACTGAAGCTTTCTTT. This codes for CASSLGLLNTEAFF.

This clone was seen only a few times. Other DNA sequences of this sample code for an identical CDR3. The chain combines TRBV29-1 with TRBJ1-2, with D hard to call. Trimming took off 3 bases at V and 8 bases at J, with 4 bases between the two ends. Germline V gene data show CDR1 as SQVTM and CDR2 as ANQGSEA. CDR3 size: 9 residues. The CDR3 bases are TGCAGCGTTGATGGGGGCTACACCTTC. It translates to CSVDGGYTF. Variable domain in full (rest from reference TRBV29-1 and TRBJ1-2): SAVISQKPSRDICQRGTSLTIQCQVDSQVTMMFWYRQQPGQSLTLIATANQGSEATYESGFVIDKFPISRPNLTFSTLTVSNMSPEDSSIYLCSVDGGYTFGSGTRLTVV.

CDR3 sequence reads: CASSLSTGSLNYGYTF. In DNA, the CDR3 is TGTGCCAGCAGCTTGTCGACAGGTTCCCTGAACTATGGCTACACCTTC. The rearrangement uses TRBV5-4 and TRBJ1-2, with D perhaps TRBD1 (6 bases). Trimming took off 1 base at V and 2 bases at J, with 15 bases between the two ends. Germline-derived CDR1 and CDR2 are SGHNT and YYREEE (reference sequence). The CDR3 runs 16 residues. The complete variable domain, with remaining parts taken from reference TRBV5-4 and TRBJ1-2, reads ETGVTQSPTHLIKTRGQQVTLRCSSQSGHNTVSWYQQALGQGPQFIFQYYREEENGRGNFPPRFSGLQFPNYSSELNVNALELDDSALYLCASSLSTGSLNYGYTFGSGTRLTVV.

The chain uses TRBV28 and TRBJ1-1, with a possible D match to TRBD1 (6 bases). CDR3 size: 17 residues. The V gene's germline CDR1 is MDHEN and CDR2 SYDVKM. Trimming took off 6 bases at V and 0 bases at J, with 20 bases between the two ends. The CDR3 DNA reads TGTGCCAGCAGGTCAGGGGCCAGATTCCCAATGAACACTGAAGCTTTCTTT. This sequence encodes CASRSGARFPMNTEAFF.

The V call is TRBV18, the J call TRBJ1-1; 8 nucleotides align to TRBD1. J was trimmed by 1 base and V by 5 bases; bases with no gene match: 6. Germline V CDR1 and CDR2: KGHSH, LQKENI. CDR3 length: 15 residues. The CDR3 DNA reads TGTGCCAGCTCAGCGACAGGGGTGGGGAACACTGAAGCTTTCTTT. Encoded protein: CASSATGVGNTEAFF.

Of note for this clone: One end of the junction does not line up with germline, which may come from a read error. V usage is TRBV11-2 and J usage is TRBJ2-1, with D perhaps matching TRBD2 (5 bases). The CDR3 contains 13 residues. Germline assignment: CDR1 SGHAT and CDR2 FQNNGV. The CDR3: CASSPSSGFVPLF. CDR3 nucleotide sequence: TGTGCCAGCAGCCCCTCGTCGGGATTTGTGCCGCTCTTC.

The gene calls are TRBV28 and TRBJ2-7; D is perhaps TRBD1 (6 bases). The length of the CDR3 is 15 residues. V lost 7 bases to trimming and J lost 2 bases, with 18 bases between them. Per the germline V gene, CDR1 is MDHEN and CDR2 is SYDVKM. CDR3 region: CASNTAGTSTYEQYF. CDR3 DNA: TGTGCCAGCAATACCGCCGGGACATCAACCTACGAGCAGTACTTC.

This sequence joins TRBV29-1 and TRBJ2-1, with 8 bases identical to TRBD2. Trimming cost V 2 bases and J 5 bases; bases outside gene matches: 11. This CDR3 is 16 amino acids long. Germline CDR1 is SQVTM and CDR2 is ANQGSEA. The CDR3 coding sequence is TGCAGCGTTGAACCCCCCGGGACTAGAGTGAACAATGAGCAGTTCTTC. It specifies CSVEPPGTRVNNEQFF.

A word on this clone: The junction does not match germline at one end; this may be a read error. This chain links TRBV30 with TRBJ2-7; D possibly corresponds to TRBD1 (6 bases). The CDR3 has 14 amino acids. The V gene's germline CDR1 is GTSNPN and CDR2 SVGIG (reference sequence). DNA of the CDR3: TGTACCTGGAGTGTACAGGGAATCTCATACGAGCAGTACTTC. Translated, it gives CTWSVQGISYEQYF. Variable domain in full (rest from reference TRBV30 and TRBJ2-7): SQTIHQWPATLVQPVGSPLSLECTVEGTSNPNLYWYRQAAGRGLQLLFYSVGIGQISSEVPQNLSASRPQDRQFILSSKKLLLSDSGFYLCTWSVQGISYEQYFGPGTRLTVT.

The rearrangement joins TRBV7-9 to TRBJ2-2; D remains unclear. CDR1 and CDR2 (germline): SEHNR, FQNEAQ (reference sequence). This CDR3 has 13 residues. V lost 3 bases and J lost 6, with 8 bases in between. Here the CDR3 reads CASSLDPPGELFF. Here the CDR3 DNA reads TGTGCCAGCAGCTTGGACCCTCCCGGGGAGCTGTTTTTT.

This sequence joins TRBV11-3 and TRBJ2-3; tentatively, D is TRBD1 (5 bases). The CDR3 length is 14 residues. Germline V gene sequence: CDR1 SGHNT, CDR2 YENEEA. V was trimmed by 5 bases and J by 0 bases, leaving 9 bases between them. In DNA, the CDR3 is TGTGCCAGCAGCAAACGGACAAGCACAGATACGCAGTATTTT. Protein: CASSKRTSTDTQYF.